This T cell receptor (beta chain) emerged from a study of human T cells and chemical hapten exposure (dated by TCRdb to the early 2020s). Concerning the study at large: For sensitization, 2% DPC in acetone was applied to a 2 cm by 2 cm area of upper inner arm skin. Blood samples were taken from patients before sensitization (week 0) and then at 2, 6 and about 24 weeks after DPC sensitization. Patients additionally received weekly therapeutic DPC doses to the scalp throughout the roughly 25-week study period. The libraries were sequenced as a pool, and the TCR yield per sample differed mostly because of small variations in library volumes within the pool. Approximately 28 alopecia patients provided blood for TCR sequencing at one to four time points (pre-sensitization, 2, 6 and 24 weeks). In alopecia patients, the study followed how the peripheral blood TCR repertoire changed in vivo over primary and secondary sensitization to diphenylcyclopropenone (DPC), a hapten. Alopecia areata with under or over 50% scalp involvement, alopecia totalis and alopecia universalis were represented in the patient cohort, which was mostly female. Patch tests used Finn chambers with 0.01% DPC on the upper back, scored after 6 days by International Contact Dermatitis Research Group standards.

Sequences MDHEN (CDR1) and SYDVKM (CDR2) are obtained from the germline V gene. The CDR3 spans 15 residues, from the cysteine through the phenylalanine. Only CDR3 DNA remains: 45 bases, in frame from the first base. The germline V and J ends show losses of 6 bases and 8 bases respectively, and no gene match explains 10 bases of the junction. Notes on this clonotype: Its target antigen remains unknown. Within one base of it there is no much larger clone, and no base qualities were kept.

The receptor library was made with RACE. For sequencing, a NextSeq 500 was employed. During library preparation, unique molecular identifiers were attached to individual cDNA molecules so that TCRs could be counted quantitatively and reproducibly. For every blood RNA sample, sequencing covered both the TCR alpha and TCR beta chains. The authors' analysis ran thus. A median of about 87,000 TCRs per sample was observed, with a range of about 20,000 to 700,000. V, J and CDR3 annotation of the TCR reads was performed with the Decombinator software suite. For the PS versus PT1 abundance plots, all samples were subsampled to the same number of TCRs (28,000). Expanded TCRs were defined as absent before sensitization and observed at least eight times at the 2-week time point. TCRdb cleaned the public reads at Q25 with fastp, built clones with MiXCR and kept in-frame beta chains. Identical CDR3 protein sequences are pooled into one entry, listed with their most common genes and DNA. The V and J calls, along with clone size, are taken from TCRdb and not from the paper's own processing. This sample lists approximately 60,000 distinct CDR3 sequences; roughly 12% were detected once. The biggest ten clones account for almost 4% of the sample.

Broader findings and caveats from the paper: The number of PT1 expanded TCRs positively correlated with patch test score, significant at thresholds 8, 16 and 32 but not 4. No change with DPC sensitization was found in the number of TCRs above 1 in 1000 frequency, and no evidence of global repertoire structure alterations was found. Alopecia, a presumed autoimmune disease, was present in all patients, so the immune response of the patients might differ from that of healthy individuals. After repeated subsampling, changes were observed in the strength of the expansion versus patch-test correlation and in the threshold at which the correlation became significant. Compared with pre-sensitization or healthy control sets, expanded TCRs formed significantly more large CDR3 similarity clusters, which is consistent with antigen-driven responses.

Per the publication, the time point label means: pre-sensitization, week 0. The treatment or condition label corresponds to: therapeutic diphenylcyclopropenone sensitization with weekly scalp DPC. At each patch-test visit, blood was drawn before the patch test was applied. To be eligible, patients had to be aged 18 to 70, diagnosed with alopecia and judged suitable for DPC therapy, while pregnant patients were excluded. Total RNA was extracted from unfractionated whole blood that had been collected in Tempus Blood RNA tubes. The sequence was obtained from a middle-aged woman with alopecia areata. Some clones in this sample may be carry-over from other donors' samples. The chain is encoded by TRBV28 joined to TRBJ2-1; 10 nucleotides in the junction match TRBD1. The sample here was whole blood, taken in connection with sensitization to the hapten diphenylcyclopropenone (DPC). The CDR3 has the sequence CASSPRGTGEDEQFF. DNA sequence: TGTGCCAGCAGCCCACGCGGGACAGGGGAGGATGAGCAGTTCTTC.